The subject of this entry is one TCR beta chain. The antigen is not known. This entry is derived from a study of early T cells in non-severe SARS-CoV-2 infection. Study-wide context: Unpaired chains resulted from sequencing bulk RNA of unsorted whole blood.

General study findings and limits: Lookups in VDJdb leaned toward anti-spike CD8 responses and missed private and CD4 specificities.

Trimming removed 5 bases from V and 5 bases from J, with 19 bases in between. Germline CDR1 and CDR2: SGHNT and YENEEA. The CDR3 has 15 residues. TCRdb passed the 5' RACE reads through MiXCR, listing each CDR3 protein once. The repertoire holds 75,000 to 80,000 distinct CDR3 sequences, with about 16% as singletons. This sequence originates from an adult who was a healthcare worker with PCR-confirmed SARS-CoV-2 infection or an uninfected control (not recorded which). The material sequenced was whole blood. This chain joins TRBV11-3 and TRBJ2-7; D may correspond to TRBD1 or TRBD2 (5 bases each). The CDR3 DNA reads as TGTGCCAGCAGCATAGGTCCAGGGAGAGTCAACGAGCAGTACTTC. Its protein product is CASSIGPGRVNEQYF.